This T cell receptor beta chain came from a study of T-cell memory formation after mild COVID-19. The table lists this clonotype with a few counts. Its target is unknown. TCRdb analysed the 5' RACE reads with MiXCR anew, one entry per CDR3 protein. The data hold approximately 290,000 distinct CDR3 sequences, with 7% to 10% observed a single time. With 2 bases clipped from V and 4 bases from J, the junction kept 8 bases outside the gene matches. Germline CDR1 is SGHRS and CDR2 is YFSETQ. The CDR3 is 15 amino acids. Overall study results and limits: The CD4+ clones that contracted clustered mainly within CM and EM, and the CD8+ clones concentrated in EMRA.

This chain joins TRBV5-1 and TRBJ1-1; 7 bases fit TRBD1. The sequenced material came from PBMCs or a T cell subset sorted from them (not recorded which). The source is a man aged 18 to 29 who had mild COVID-19 (a few samples of this study predate the infection). Cell type and time point are not known. CDR3 sequence reads: CASSFLRQGPTEAFF. CDR3 coding DNA: TGCGCCAGCAGCTTCTTACGACAGGGACCCACTGAAGCTTTCTTT.